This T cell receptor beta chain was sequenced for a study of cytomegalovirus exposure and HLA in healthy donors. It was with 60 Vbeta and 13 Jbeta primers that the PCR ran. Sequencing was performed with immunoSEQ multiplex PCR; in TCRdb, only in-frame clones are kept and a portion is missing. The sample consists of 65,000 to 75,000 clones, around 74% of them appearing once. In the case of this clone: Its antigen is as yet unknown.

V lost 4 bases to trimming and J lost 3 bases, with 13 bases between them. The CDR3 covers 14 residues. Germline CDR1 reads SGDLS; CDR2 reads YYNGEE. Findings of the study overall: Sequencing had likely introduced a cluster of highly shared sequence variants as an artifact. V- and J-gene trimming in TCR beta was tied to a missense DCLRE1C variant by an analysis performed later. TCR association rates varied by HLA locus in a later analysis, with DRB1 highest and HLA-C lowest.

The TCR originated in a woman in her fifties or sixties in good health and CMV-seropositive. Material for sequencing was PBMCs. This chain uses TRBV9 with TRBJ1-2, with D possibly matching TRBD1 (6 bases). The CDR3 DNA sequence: TGTGCCAGCAGCCCGGACAGAACCTACTATGGCTACACCTTC. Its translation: CASSPDRTYYGYTF.